The present TCR beta chain was sequenced within a study of blood T cells in healthy people across ages. This clonotype has more than one count but fewer than ten. The use of a sample-barcoded 5' primer and a J-beta primer mix characterized a second PCR of roughly 6 to 11 cycles. TCRdb re-derived calls from the 5' RACE reads in MiXCR, one entry per CDR3 protein. The sample lists roughly 1,000,000 distinct CDR3 sequences, roughly a quarter occurring once. Germline V gives CDR1 LGHNA, CDR2 YNFKEQ. V lost 1 base to trimming and J lost 3 bases, with 9 bases between them. This CDR3 has 15 residues. These same data were also listed under a study on T cells of mothers and their children.

The TCR was taken from a girl aged 2 to 9 in good health. This chain connects TRBV4-2 to TRBJ2-2, with a tentative D call TRBD1 (5 bases). Sequences were obtained from blood. CDR3 region: CASSQAGLDTGELFF. CDR3 DNA sequence: TGTGCCAGCAGCCAAGCAGGGCTCGACACCGGGGAGCTGTTTTTT.